These 21 T cell receptor beta chains came from one sample sequenced in a study of T cells after posttransplantation cyclophosphamide (dated by TCRdb to the mid-2010s). The method behind the library was the immunoSEQ multiplex PCR assay. TCRdb re-hosts the immuneACCESS table, in-frame sequences only. Its copies lack some clones; in the studies checked, an unresolved V gene accounts for under half of them, and the cause for the rest is not known. Present in this sample are 30,000 to 45,000 clones, around 80% of which were seen just once. The top ten clonotypes cover roughly 8.3% of the sample. Interpreted using the paper, the treatment or condition label stands for: high-dose cyclophosphamide on days +3 and +4 as single-agent GVHD prophylaxis. PTCy patients received busulfan and fludarabine conditioning, a related or unrelated marrow graft, and cyclophosphamide on days +3 and +4. The source material was CD4+ T cells sorted from blood, sampled approximately 2,000 days after a stem cell transplant with posttransplant cyclophosphamide. These receptors came from a female patient in her forties who received an allogeneic stem cell transplant from a related donor, was CMV-positive, and had no GVHD. After a transplant, some T cells may be the graft donor's own cells.

This clone was counted a single time. The rearrangement uses TRBV11-2 and TRBJ1-2, with TRBD1 identical over 12 bases. The CDR3 is 16 amino acids. With 1 base clipped from V and 7 bases from J, the junction kept 7 bases outside the gene matches. CDR1 and CDR2 (germline): SGHAT, FQNNGV. The CDR3 sequence is CASSLGRGQGAPGYTF. The CDR3 DNA follows: TGTGCCAGCAGCTTAGGGAGGGGACAGGGGGCCCCTGGCTACACCTTC.

The V gene is TRBV10-1, the J gene TRBJ2-7; D is possibly TRBD1 (5 bases). Germline V gene sequence: CDR1 WNHNN, CDR2 SYGVQD (reference sequence). CDR3 length: 13 amino acids. Trimming shortened V by 8 bases and J by 6 bases, and 17 bases separated the two germline ends. The CDR3 is CASFLVQGSEQYF. The CDR3 nucleotides read TGCGCCAGCTTCCTGGTCCAGGGTAGCGAGCAGTACTTC.

This sequence joins TRBV9 and TRBJ1-2, with 7 positions matching TRBD1. The germline CDR1 and CDR2 sequences are SGDLS and YYNGEE. The CDR3 is made up of 14 amino acids. The V gene end was trimmed by 0 bases and the J gene end by 2 bases; junction bases not matched to a gene: 1. CDR3 amino acids: CASSVATGNYGYTF. CDR3 nucleotides: TGTGCCAGCAGCGTAGCGACAGGGAACTATGGCTACACCTTC. Filled out from reference TRBV9 and TRBJ1-2, the complete variable domain reads DSGVTQTPKHLITATGQRVTLRCSPRSGDLSVYWYQQSLDQGLQFLIQYYNGEERAKGNILERFSAQQFPDLHSELNLSSLELGDSALYFCASSVATGNYGYTFGSGTRLTVV.

The V gene is TRBV5-1, the J gene TRBJ1-5, with TRBD1 identical over 7 bases. This CDR3 spans 15 amino acids. After removal of 3 bases from V and 1 base from J, the junction contained 4 bases not matched to a gene. Germline V lookup: CDR1 SGHRS, CDR2 YFSETQ. The CDR3 sequence: CASSYSGGSNQPQHF. In DNA, the CDR3 is TGCGCCAGCAGCTACTCAGGGGGAAGCAATCAGCCCCAGCATTTT.

This clone was found a few times. The chain recombines TRBV19 with TRBJ1-5; tentatively, D is TRBD1 (6 bases). Germline V CDR1 and CDR2: LNHDA, SQIVND (reference sequence). The CDR3 is made up of 15 amino acids. The V and J ends lost 6 bases and 2 bases respectively, with 14 bases between them. The CDR3 region is CASRHRVSGNQPQHF. The CDR3 DNA reads as TGTGCCAGTAGACACAGGGTAAGCGGCAATCAGCCCCAGCATTTT.

V usage is TRBV27 and J usage is TRBJ2-1; 7 bases fit TRBD1. Germline trimming cut 5 bases from V and 2 bases from J; bases unmatched to any gene: 9. CDR3 length: 16 amino acids. CDR1 and CDR2 from the germline V gene are MNHEY and SMNVEV (reference sequence). The CDR3 protein is CASSPSNRGPYNEQFF. The CDR3 DNA reads as TGTGCCAGCAGTCCATCCAACAGGGGTCCCTACAATGAGCAGTTCTTC.

The chain uses TRBV12-5 and TRBJ2-2; 9 bases are a match to TRBD2. Germline V gene sequence: CDR1 LGHNT, CDR2 FRNRAP. The CDR3 consists of 15 residues. With 7 bases clipped from V and 6 bases from J, the junction kept 9 bases outside the gene matches. CDR3 sequence: CASAPRRGGAGELFF. The CDR3 DNA reads TGTGCTAGTGCCCCAAGGCGGGGGGGCGCCGGGGAGCTGTTTTTT.

The genes are TRBV4-1 and TRBJ2-5; 10 nucleotides line up with TRBD2. This CDR3 has 17 residues. Germline CDR1 is MGHRA and CDR2 is YSYEKL. J lost 5 bases, V lost 3 bases, and 12 bases had no gene match. The CDR3 here is CASSHPGTSALGETQYF. Here the CDR3 DNA reads TGCGCCAGCAGCCATCCCGGGACTAGCGCACTCGGGGAGACCCAGTACTTC.

The V gene is TRBV19, the J gene TRBJ2-6; 7 bases are a match to TRBD1. Losses at the gene ends were 6 bases for V and 2 bases for J; bases not matched to a gene: 1. The CDR3 length is 14 residues. Germline assignment: CDR1 LNHDA and CDR2 SQIVND (reference sequence). The CDR3 nucleotides read TGTGCCAGTAGGACAGGGCCTGGGGCCAACGTCCTGACTTTC. This gives the protein CASRTGPGANVLTF.

This clone came up a few times. The rearrangement links TRBV2 to TRBJ2-7; D remains unclear. Germline V gene sequence: CDR1 SNHLY, CDR2 FYNNEI. The V and J ends lost 7 bases and 6 bases respectively, with 16 bases between them. The CDR3 is made up of 13 amino acids. CDR3 nucleotides: TGTGCCAGCATGGTACTCCCCACCGGCGAGCAGTACTTC. Translating gives CASMVLPTGEQYF.

This chain uses TRBV10-3 with TRBJ1-2, with TRBD1 matching over 10 bases. Germline trimming cut 5 bases from V and 2 bases from J; bases unmatched to any gene: 5. Germline V lookup: CDR1 ENHRY, CDR2 SYGVKD. The CDR3 length is 15 residues. CDR3 loop: CAISIETGGNYGYTF. DNA for the CDR3: TGTGCCATCAGTATTGAGACAGGGGGCAACTATGGCTACACCTTC.

The chain joins TRBV27 to TRBJ2-1; 7 bases are shared with TRBD2. This CDR3 comprises 15 residues. The ends lost 6 bases at V and 7 bases at J; junction bases unmatched: 12. Germline V gene lookup returns CDR1 MNHEY and CDR2 SMNVEV (reference sequence). DNA for the CDR3: TGTGCCAGCAGGCCCTCGGGGCGGGGGAAGAATGAGCAGTTCTTC. This sequence encodes CASRPSGRGKNEQFF.

The rearrangement links TRBV19 to TRBJ2-2; D possibly corresponds to TRBD2 (6 bases). Germline CDR1 is LNHDA and CDR2 is SQIVND (reference sequence). This CDR3 region has 16 residues. V was pared by 3 bases and J by 1 base, with 12 bases between. The CDR3 DNA follows: TGTGCCAGTAGTATCGGGGTGGGGGGGAACACCGGGGAGCTGTTTTTT. This sequence encodes CASSIGVGGNTGELFF.

V is TRBV9 and J is TRBJ1-2; possibly TRBD1 for D (5 bases). In germline, CDR1 is SGDLS, CDR2 YYNGEE. The CDR3 has 14 amino acids. Between the trimmed V and J ends, which lost 3 bases and 8 bases, there was a span of 17 bases. CDR3 in amino acids: CASSAGWGPMGYTF. In nucleotides, the CDR3 is TGTGCCAGCAGCGCAGGTTGGGGCCCTATGGGCTACACCTTC.

The CDR3 sequence: CASAPQGASNQPQHF. CDR3 in DNA: TGTGCCAGCGCACCACAGGGGGCGAGCAATCAGCCCCAGCATTTT. The V and J genes are TRBV6-1 and TRBJ1-5; 9 nucleotides line up with TRBD1. Germline trimming cut 8 bases from V and 1 base from J; bases unmatched to any gene: 6. Germline V CDR1 and CDR2: MNHNS, SASEGT. The CDR3 loop spans 15 amino acids.

This chain joins TRBV7-8 and TRBJ2-1, with D perhaps matching TRBD2 (6 bases). CDR3 length equals 16 residues. Per the germline V gene, CDR1 is SGHVS and CDR2 is FQNEAQ. V lost 6 bases, J lost 5 bases, and 20 bases lay in between. Here the CDR3 DNA reads TGTGCCAGCAGGGCCCGACTAGAATTTTCCCACAATGAGCAGTTCTTC. Translating it yields CASRARLEFSHNEQFF.

This chain uses TRBV7-2 with TRBJ2-2; D is perhaps TRBD1 (5 bases). Germline V gives CDR1 SGHTA, CDR2 FQGNSA. This CDR3 comprises 14 residues. V lost 5 bases and J 10 bases, leaving 17 bases between the germline ends. DNA for the CDR3: TGTGCCAGCAGCATGCCTGGCAGGGCGAAGGAGCTGTTTTTT. Residues: CASSMPGRAKELFF.

The rearrangement links TRBV19 to TRBJ1-5, with 12 bases aligning to TRBD1. Germline CDR1 reads LNHDA; CDR2 reads SQIVND (reference sequence). The CDR3 has 20 residues. V shed 6 bases, J shed 0 bases, and the junction held 15 bases outside the gene matches. The CDR3 DNA sequence: TGTGCCAGTAGCCGTTCTCCCCGGGACAGGGGGCAGGGTAGCAATCAGCCCCAGCATTTT. Translation gives CASSRSPRDRGQGSNQPQHF.

The J gene is TRBJ1-3, the V gene TRBV9; perhaps TRBD1 as D (5 bases). CDR3 length equals 16 residues. CDR1 is SGDLS, CDR2 YYNGEE, per germline. The V end was cut by 3 bases, the J end by 2 bases, with 15 bases between. CDR3 nucleotide sequence: TGTGCCAGCAGCGCCCCGGGTGGAGGGGCTGGAAACACCATATATTTT. It specifies CASSAPGGGAGNTIYF.

This chain uses TRBV5-6 with TRBJ2-1, with 10 bases identical to TRBD1. Germline assignment: CDR1 SGHDT and CDR2 YYEEEE. The CDR3 runs to 15 residues. The V segment lost 2 bases and the J segment 9 bases; nucleotides outside the gene matches: 8. This CDR3 reads CASSFGTGVMGEQFF. The CDR3, as DNA: TGTGCCAGCAGCTTTGGGACAGGGGTTATGGGTGAGCAGTTCTTC.

CDR3 residues: CASSSHEKLFF. In nucleotides, the CDR3 is TGTGCCAGCAGTTCTCATGAAAAACTGTTTTTT. The genes are TRBV6-5 and TRBJ1-4; D not resolved. V lost 4 bases, J lost 6 bases, and 3 bases lay in between. This CDR3 is built from 11 residues. Germline V CDR1 and CDR2: MNHEY, SVGAGI.